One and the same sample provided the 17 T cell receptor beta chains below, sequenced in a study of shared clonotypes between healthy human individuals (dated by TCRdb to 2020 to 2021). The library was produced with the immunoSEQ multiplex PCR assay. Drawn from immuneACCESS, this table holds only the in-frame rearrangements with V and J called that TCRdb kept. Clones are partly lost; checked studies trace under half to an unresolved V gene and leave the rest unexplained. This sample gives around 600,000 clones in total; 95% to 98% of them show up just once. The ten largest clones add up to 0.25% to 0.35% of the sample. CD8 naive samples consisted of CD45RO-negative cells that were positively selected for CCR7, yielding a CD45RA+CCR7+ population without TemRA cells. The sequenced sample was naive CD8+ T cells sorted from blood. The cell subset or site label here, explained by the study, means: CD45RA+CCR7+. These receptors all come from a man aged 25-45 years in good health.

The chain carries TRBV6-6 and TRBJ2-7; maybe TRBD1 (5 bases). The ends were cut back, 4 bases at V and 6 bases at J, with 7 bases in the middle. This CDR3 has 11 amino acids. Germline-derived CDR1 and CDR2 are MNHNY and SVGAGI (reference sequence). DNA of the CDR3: TGTGCCAGCAGTTCGACAGCCGAGCAGTACTTC. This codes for CASSSTAEQYF.

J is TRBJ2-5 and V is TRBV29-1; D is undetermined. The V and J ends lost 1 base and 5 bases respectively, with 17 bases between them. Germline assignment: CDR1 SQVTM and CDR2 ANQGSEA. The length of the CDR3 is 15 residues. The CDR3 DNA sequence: TGCAGCGTTGAAGTAGACGGTACGCTGGGGGAGACCCAGTACTTC. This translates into CSVEVDGTLGETQYF.

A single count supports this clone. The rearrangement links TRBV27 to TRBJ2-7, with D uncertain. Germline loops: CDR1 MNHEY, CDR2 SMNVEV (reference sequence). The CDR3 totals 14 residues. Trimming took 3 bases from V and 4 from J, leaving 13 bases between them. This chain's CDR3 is CASSFSSASYEQYF. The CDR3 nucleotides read TGTGCCAGCAGTTTCTCGTCGGCTTCTTACGAGCAGTACTTC.

The CDR3 is CASSIDPPGLSSYNEQFF. CDR3 coding DNA: TGTGCCAGTAGTATAGATCCTCCGGGGCTTAGCTCCTACAATGAGCAGTTCTTC. The chain employs TRBV19 and TRBJ2-1, with D perhaps matching TRBD1 or TRBD2 (5 bases each). There are 18 residues in the CDR3. V dropped 0 bases and J dropped 0 bases, with 15 bases sitting between them. Germline loops: CDR1 LNHDA, CDR2 SQIVND (reference sequence).

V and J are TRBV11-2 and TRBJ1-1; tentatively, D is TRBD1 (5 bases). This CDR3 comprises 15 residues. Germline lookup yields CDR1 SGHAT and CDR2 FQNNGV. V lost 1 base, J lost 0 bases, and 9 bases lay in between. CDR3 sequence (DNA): TGTGCCAGCAGCTTAGGAGCAGGGATGAACACTGAAGCTTTCTTT. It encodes CASSLGAGMNTEAFF. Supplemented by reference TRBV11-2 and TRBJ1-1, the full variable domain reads EAGVAQSPRYKIIEKRQSVAFWCNPISGHATLYWYQQILGQGPKLLIQFQNNGVVDDSQLPKDRFSAERLKGVDSTLKIQPAKLEDSAVYLCASSLGAGMNTEAFFGQGTRLTVV.

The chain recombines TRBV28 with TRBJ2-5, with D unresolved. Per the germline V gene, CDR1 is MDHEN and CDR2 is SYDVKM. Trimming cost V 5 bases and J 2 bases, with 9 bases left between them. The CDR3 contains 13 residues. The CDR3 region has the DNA TGTGCCAGCAGTCATTACATACAAGAGACCCAGTACTTC. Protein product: CASSHYIQETQYF.

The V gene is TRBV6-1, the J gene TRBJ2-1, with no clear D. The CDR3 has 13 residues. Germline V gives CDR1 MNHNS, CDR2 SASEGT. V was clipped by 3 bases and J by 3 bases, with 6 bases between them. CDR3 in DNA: TGTGCCAGCAGTGATGAGAACTACAATGAGCAGTTCTTC. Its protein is CASSDENYNEQFF.

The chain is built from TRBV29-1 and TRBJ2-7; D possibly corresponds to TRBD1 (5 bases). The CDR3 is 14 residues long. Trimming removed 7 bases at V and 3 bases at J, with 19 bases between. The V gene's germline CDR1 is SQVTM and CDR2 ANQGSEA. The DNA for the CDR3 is TGCAGCGCCTCTGGACAAGATTCCTACTACGAGCAGTACTTC. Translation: CSASGQDSYYEQYF.

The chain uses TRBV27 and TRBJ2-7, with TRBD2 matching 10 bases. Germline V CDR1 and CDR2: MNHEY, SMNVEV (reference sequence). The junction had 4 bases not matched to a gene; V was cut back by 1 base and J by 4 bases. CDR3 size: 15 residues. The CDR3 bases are TGTGCCAGCAGTTTATTAGCGGGAGGTATGTACGAGCAGTACTTC. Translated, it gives CASSLLAGGMYEQYF.

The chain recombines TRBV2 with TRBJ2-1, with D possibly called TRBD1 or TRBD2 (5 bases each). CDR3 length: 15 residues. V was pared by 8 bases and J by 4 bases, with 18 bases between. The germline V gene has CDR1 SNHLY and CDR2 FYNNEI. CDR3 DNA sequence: TGTGCCAGCCGGGACCCGTCTTACTCTTACAATGAGCAGTTCTTC. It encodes CASRDPSYSYNEQFF. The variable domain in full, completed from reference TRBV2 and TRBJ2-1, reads EPEVTQTPSHQVTQMGQEVILRCVPISNHLYFYWYRQILGQKVEFLVSFYNNEISEKSEIFDDQFSVERPDGSNFTLKIRSTKLEDSAMYFCASRDPSYSYNEQFFGPGTRLTVL.

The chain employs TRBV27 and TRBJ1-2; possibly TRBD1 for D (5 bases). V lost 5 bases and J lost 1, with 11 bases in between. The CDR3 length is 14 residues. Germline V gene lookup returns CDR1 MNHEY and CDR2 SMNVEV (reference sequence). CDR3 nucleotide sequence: TGTGCCAGCAGTGCCTCACAGGATAACTATGGCTACACCTTC. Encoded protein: CASSASQDNYGYTF.

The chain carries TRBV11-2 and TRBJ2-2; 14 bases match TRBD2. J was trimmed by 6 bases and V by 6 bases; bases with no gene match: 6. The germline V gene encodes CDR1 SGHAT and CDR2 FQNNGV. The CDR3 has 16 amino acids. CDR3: CASRRLAGGPAGELFF. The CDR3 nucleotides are TGTGCCAGCAGGCGACTAGCGGGAGGGCCGGCCGGGGAGCTGTTTTTT.

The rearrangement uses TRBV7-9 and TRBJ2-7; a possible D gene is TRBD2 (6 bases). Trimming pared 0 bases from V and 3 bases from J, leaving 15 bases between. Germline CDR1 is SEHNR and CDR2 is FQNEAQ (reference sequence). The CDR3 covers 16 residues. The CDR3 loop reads CASSLAGEGGSYEQYF. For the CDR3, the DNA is TGTGCCAGCAGCTTAGCTGGGGAAGGAGGGAGCTACGAGCAGTACTTC.

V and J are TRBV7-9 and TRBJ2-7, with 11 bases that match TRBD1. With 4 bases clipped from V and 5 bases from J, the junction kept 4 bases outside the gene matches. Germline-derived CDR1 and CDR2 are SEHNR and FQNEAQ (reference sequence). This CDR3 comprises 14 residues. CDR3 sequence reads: CASSSGQGVHEQYF. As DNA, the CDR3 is TGTGCCAGCAGCTCGGGACAGGGGGTTCACGAGCAGTACTTC.

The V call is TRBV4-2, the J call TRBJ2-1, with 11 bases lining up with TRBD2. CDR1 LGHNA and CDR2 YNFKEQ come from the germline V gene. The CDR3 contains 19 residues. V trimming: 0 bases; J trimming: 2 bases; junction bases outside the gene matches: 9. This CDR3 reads CASSQDLAGGGSTYNEQFF. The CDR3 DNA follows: TGTGCCAGCAGCCAAGATTTAGCGGGAGGGGGATCCACCTACAATGAGCAGTTCTTC.

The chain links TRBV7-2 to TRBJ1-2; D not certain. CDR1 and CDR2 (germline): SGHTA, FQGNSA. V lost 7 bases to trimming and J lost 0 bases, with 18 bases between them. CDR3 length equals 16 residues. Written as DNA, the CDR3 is TGTGCCAGCAATATGGGCAGGCTATTAACTAACTATGGCTACACCTTC. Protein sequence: CASNMGRLLTNYGYTF.

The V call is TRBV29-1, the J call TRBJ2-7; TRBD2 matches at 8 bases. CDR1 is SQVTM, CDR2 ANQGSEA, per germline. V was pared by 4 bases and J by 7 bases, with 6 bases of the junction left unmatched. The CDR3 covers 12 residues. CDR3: CSVVLSSGEQYF. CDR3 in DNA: TGCAGCGTTGTTCTTTCTAGCGGGGAGCAGTACTTC.